This T cell receptor (beta chain) is drawn from a study of T cells in Graves' hyperthyroidism and ophthalmopathy. Whole-study context: Specimen type is peripheral blood, collected at initial diagnosis prior to any treatment.

The germline gives CDR1 SGHTA, CDR2 FQGTGA. This CDR3 has 15 residues. V was trimmed by 0 bases and J by 5 bases, leaving 13 bases between them. The study left out patients who had uncontrolled infection, other autoimmune disease, pregnancy or lactation. Researchers took RNA transcripts and amplified the TCR beta CDR3 regions from them. First-round RT-PCR targeting the TCR CDR3 was performed with the HTBI primer set. TCRdb redid the calling of the multiplex PCR reads with MiXCR, one entry per CDR3 protein. The sample has more than 100,000 distinct CDR3 sequences; approximately 48% are singletons. This clonotype was found once.

The TCR originated in a man aged 40-50 years with Graves' hyperthyroidism. The rearrangement uses TRBV7-3 and TRBJ2-5; D possibly corresponds to TRBD1 (5 bases). Sequences were obtained from blood. The CDR3 DNA follows: TGTGCCAGCAGCTTAACGCTAGATGGGGCTGAGACCCAGTACTTC. Residues: CASSLTLDGAETQYF.